The next 30 T cell receptor beta chains were all read from a single sample in a study of T cell changes during pregnancy in multiple sclerosis (dated by TCRdb to about 2019). Library construction relied on the immunoSEQ multiplex PCR assay. TCRdb took this table from immuneACCESS and kept in-frame rearrangements with V and J called. Such tables lack part of the clones; where checked against another copy, unresolved V genes explain under half of the gap, and the rest is unexplained. This sample holds tens of thousands of clones; 90% to 95% were observed only once. The ten largest clonotypes hold roughly 7% of the sample. This specimen consisted of CD8+ T cells from peripheral blood mononuclear cells, obtained in the third trimester of pregnancy. These TCRs come from a female donor with multiple sclerosis, enrolled in a pregnancy study.

The chain recombines TRBV27 with TRBJ2-1, with a possible D match to TRBD2 (5 bases). Trimming took off 4 bases at V and 5 bases at J, with 24 bases between the two ends. The length of the CDR3 is 18 residues. Germline CDR1 MNHEY, CDR2 SMNVEV (reference sequence). Here the CDR3 reads CASSSSQGILGIHNEQFF. The CDR3 coding sequence is TGTGCCAGCAGTTCCTCGCAAGGGATACTAGGGATCCACAATGAGCAGTTCTTC.

J is TRBJ2-1 and V is TRBV9, with 7 positions matching TRBD1. CDR1 and CDR2 from the germline V gene are SGDLS and YYNGEE. This CDR3 spans 18 amino acids. With V trimmed by 2 bases and J by 0 bases, 11 bases remained unmatched. The CDR3 spells CASSVAQGVKSSYNEQFF. The CDR3, as DNA: TGTGCCAGCAGCGTGGCCCAGGGGGTAAAGAGCTCCTACAATGAGCAGTTCTTC.

This chain connects TRBV2 to TRBJ2-5; weak D call: TRBD1 (6 bases). The last part of the DNA fits TRBJ2-7 better; the J call may be wrong. CDR3 length: 13 amino acids. Germline CDR1 and CDR2: SNHLY and FYNNEI. The CDR3 nucleotides read TGTGCCAGCGGACAGACTTTTCTCTACGAGCAGTACTTC. Translation: CASGQTFLYEQYF.

The rearrangement uses TRBV29-1 and TRBJ1-2; a possible D gene is TRBD1 (6 bases). The germline V and J ends were trimmed by 3 bases and 6 bases, with 17 bases remaining between them. The CDR3 totals 14 residues. The germline CDR1 and CDR2 sequences are SQVTM and ANQGSEA. The CDR3 spells CSVEAQGFFDGYTF. DNA of the CDR3: TGCAGCGTTGAGGCTCAGGGGTTTTTTGATGGCTACACCTTC.

This sequence joins TRBV2 and TRBJ2-1; 8 bases agree with TRBD1. Germline CDR1 SNHLY, CDR2 FYNNEI. V was pared by 5 bases and J by 6 bases, with 3 bases of the junction left unmatched. The CDR3 consists of 13 residues. The CDR3 DNA reads as TGTGCCAGCAGTCTGACAGGGGCCAATGAGCAGTTCTTC. Amino acids: CASSLTGANEQFF.

The chain employs TRBV28 and TRBJ2-7, with 7 bases that match TRBD1. The germline V gene encodes CDR1 MDHEN and CDR2 SYDVKM. The CDR3 sequence is 12 residues long. J lost 1 base, V lost 8 bases, and 2 bases had no gene match. CDR3 DNA: TGTGCCAGCGGGACAGCTTCCTACGAGCAGTACTTC. Protein sequence: CASGTASYEQYF.

The V and J genes are TRBV28 and TRBJ1-1; 9 bases align to TRBD1. The germline V gene encodes CDR1 MDHEN and CDR2 SYDVKM. The CDR3 spans 16 residues. V lost 6 bases and J lost 1; bases outside the gene matches: 9. Here the CDR3 reads CASSLTGTGKNTEAFF. Here the CDR3 DNA reads TGTGCCAGCAGCCTCACTGGGACAGGGAAGAACACTGAAGCTTTCTTT.

V and J are TRBV7-9 and TRBJ2-3; D might be TRBD2 (7 bases). The CDR3 totals 18 residues. The germline V gene encodes CDR1 SEHNR and CDR2 FQNEAQ (reference sequence). Trimming removed 2 bases from V and 2 bases from J, with 20 bases in between. The CDR3 DNA reads as TGTGCCAGCAGCTTATCGGGGGGCTTGCCACCTTCCACAGATACGCAGTATTTT. It is translated as CASSLSGGLPPSTDTQYF. Complete variable domain (other parts from reference TRBV7-9 and TRBJ2-3): DTGVSQNPRHKITKRGQNVTFRCDPISEHNRLYWYRQTLGQGPEFLTYFQNEAQLEKSRLLSDRFSAERPKGSFSTLEIQRTEQGDSAMYLCASSLSGGLPPSTDTQYFGPGTRLTVL.

The chain recombines TRBV27 with TRBJ1-1, with 10 bases matching TRBD1. The CDR3 loop spans 14 amino acids. Trimming took 6 bases from V and 5 from J; bases not matched to a gene: 6. Germline lookup yields CDR1 MNHEY and CDR2 SMNVEV (reference sequence). In nucleotides, the CDR3 is TGTGCCAGCAGGGTCGGGACAGGGGTTACTGAAGCTTTCTTT. Residues: CASRVGTGVTEAFF.

The chain employs TRBV14 and TRBJ1-5; possibly TRBD1 for D (5 bases). Between the trimmed V and J ends, which lost 1 base and 7 bases, there was a span of 5 bases. The CDR3 extends over 12 amino acids. The germline V gene has CDR1 SGHDN and CDR2 FVKESK. CDR3 amino acids: CASSQGGQPQHF. DNA for the CDR3: TGTGCCAGCAGCCAAGGGGGCCAGCCCCAGCATTTT.

The chain links TRBV19 to TRBJ2-7; 13 nucleotides line up with TRBD2. From germline, CDR1 is LNHDA and CDR2 SQIVND (reference sequence). V shed 7 bases, J shed 5 bases, and the junction held 8 bases outside the gene matches. The CDR3 has 15 amino acids. CDR3 sequence reads: CASNQGLAGENEQYF. The CDR3 DNA sequence: TGTGCCAGTAATCAAGGACTAGCGGGAGAGAACGAGCAGTACTTC.

The chain employs TRBV18 and TRBJ2-7, with TRBD1 matching 7 bases. CDR1 KGHSH and CDR2 LQKENI come from the germline V gene. The CDR3 extends over 17 amino acids. The trim removed 3 bases at V and 4 bases at J, leaving 15 bases unmatched. CDR3 region: CASSPYLATGIDYEQYF. In DNA form, the CDR3 reads TGTGCCAGCTCACCTTACCTGGCGACAGGGATTGATTACGAGCAGTACTTC.

This sequence joins TRBV28 and TRBJ2-3, with no clear D. V was pared by 2 bases and J by 0 bases, with 12 bases between. Per germline, CDR1 MDHEN and CDR2 SYDVKM. This CDR3 comprises 16 residues. CDR3 DNA sequence: TGTGCCAGCAGTTTAAGAGGCAGCCTTAGCACAGATACGCAGTATTTT. Encoded protein: CASSLRGSLSTDTQYF. Drawing the rest from reference TRBV28 and TRBJ2-3, the complete variable domain is DVKVTQSSRYLVKRTGEKVFLECVQDMDHENMFWYRQDPGLGLRLIYFSYDVKMKEKGDIPEGYSVSREKKERFSLILESASTNQTSMYLCASSLRGSLSTDTQYFGPGTRLTVL.

This sequence joins TRBV15 and TRBJ2-5, with D possibly TRBD1 on 5 matching bases. V was pared by 0 bases and J by 2 bases, with 10 bases between. Germline lookup yields CDR1 LNHNV and CDR2 YYDKDF (reference sequence). The CDR3 loop spans 15 amino acids. The CDR3 DNA reads as TGTGCCACCAGCAGAGATCCGGCAGGGCAAGAGACCCAGTACTTC. Translated, it gives CATSRDPAGQETQYF. Variable domain in full (rest from reference TRBV15 and TRBJ2-5): DAMVIQNPRYQVTQFGKPVTLSCSQTLNHNVMYWYQQKSSQAPKLLFHYYDKDFNNEADTPDNFQSRRPNTSFCFLDIRSPGLGDTAMYLCATSRDPAGQETQYFGPGTRLLVL.

The chain uses TRBV29-1 and TRBJ2-7; 8 positions agree with TRBD1. The CDR3 runs 13 residues. Germline CDR1 reads SQVTM; CDR2 reads ANQGSEA. V shed 5 bases, J shed 0 bases, and the junction held 3 bases outside the gene matches. The chain's CDR3 is CSVQTGGSYEQYF. The CDR3 DNA reads TGCAGCGTTCAAACAGGGGGCTCCTACGAGCAGTACTTC.

The chain has TRBV7-9 and TRBJ2-1; 7 nucleotides align to TRBD2. The germline V gene has CDR1 SEHNR and CDR2 FQNEAQ (reference sequence). The CDR3 contains 18 residues. The ends lost 1 base at V and 0 bases at J; junction bases unmatched: 9. CDR3 DNA: TGTGCCAGCAGCTTAGGGTCTAGCGGACCGAGCTCCTACAATGAGCAGTTCTTC. Translating gives CASSLGSSGPSSYNEQFF.

The V and J genes are TRBV6-1 and TRBJ2-7; TRBD1 aligns across 9 bases. J lost 5 bases, V lost 5 bases, and 10 bases had no gene match. The length of the CDR3 is 15 residues. CDR1 is MNHNS, CDR2 SASEGT, per germline. The CDR3 loop reads CASSPPGTGINEQYF. The CDR3 nucleotides are TGTGCCAGCAGTCCCCCCGGGACAGGGATCAACGAGCAGTACTTC.

The CDR3 sequence: CASSGSYVETLHF. Here the CDR3 DNA reads TGTGCCAGCAGTGGTTCCTATGTTGAAACCCTCCACTTT. The V call is TRBV6-1, the J call TRBJ1-6; unclear D gene. V was trimmed by 4 bases and J by 14 bases, leaving 15 bases between them. The CDR3 runs to 13 residues. Germline assignment: CDR1 MNHNS and CDR2 SASEGT.

The V gene is TRBV4-2, the J gene TRBJ1-1; the D gene is possibly TRBD1 (6 bases). The germline gives CDR1 LGHNA, CDR2 YNFKEQ. CDR3 size: 15 residues. The ends were cut back, 1 base at V and 5 bases at J, with 14 bases in the middle. DNA for the CDR3: TGTGCCAGCAGCCAAGGGGAGGGGGAGGGGACTGAAGCTTTCTTT. Translating it yields CASSQGEGEGTEAFF.

The gene calls are TRBV9 and TRBJ2-1; TRBD1 might be the D (5 bases). The germline CDR1 and CDR2 sequences are SGDLS and YYNGEE. V lost 4 bases and J 8 bases, leaving 16 bases between the germline ends. This CDR3 is built from 14 residues. CDR3 residues: CASSPRTRYDEQFF. Here the CDR3 DNA reads TGTGCCAGCAGCCCAAGGACACGGTATGATGAGCAGTTCTTC.

By its share, this clone is medium-sized. V is TRBV9 and J is TRBJ2-1; perhaps TRBD1 as D (5 bases). Germline CDR1 is SGDLS and CDR2 is YYNGEE. Trimming took 0 bases from V and 5 from J, leaving 9 bases between them. The CDR3 is made up of 14 amino acids. The CDR3 DNA reads as TGTGCCAGCAGCGTAGCTTACAGGAACAATGAGCAGTTCTTC. Translated: CASSVAYRNNEQFF.

This sequence joins TRBV27 and TRBJ2-1, with D perhaps TRBD2 (5 bases). The CDR3 is made up of 14 amino acids. Germline V gene sequence: CDR1 MNHEY, CDR2 SMNVEV (reference sequence). The ends were cut back, 1 base at V and 9 bases at J, with 13 bases in the middle. The CDR3 region is CASSLYASSGEQFF. CDR3 nucleotides: TGTGCCAGCAGTTTATACGCTAGCAGCGGTGAGCAGTTCTTC.

The V call is TRBV6-6, the J call TRBJ1-1, with a weak D call TRBD1 (6 bases). Trimming shortened V by 0 bases and J by 4 bases, and 6 bases separated the two germline ends. Germline values: CDR1 MNHNY, CDR2 SVGAGI (reference sequence). This CDR3 is 13 amino acids long. CDR3 sequence reads: CASSYSGGTEAFF. The CDR3 DNA reads TGTGCCAGCAGTTACTCAGGGGGCACTGAAGCTTTCTTT.

This chain links TRBV7-8 with TRBJ1-2, with D perhaps TRBD1 (5 bases). The V end lost 1 base, the J end lost 6 bases, and 12 bases lay between the germline ends. Per the germline V gene, CDR1 is SGHVS and CDR2 is FQNEAQ. The CDR3 has 14 residues. The CDR3 is CASSLERQGDGYTF. The CDR3 nucleotides are TGTGCCAGCAGCTTAGAAAGGCAGGGCGATGGCTACACCTTC. The whole variable domain, filled in from reference TRBV7-8 and TRBJ1-2, reads GAGVSQSPRYKVAKRGQDVALRCDPISGHVSLFWYQQALGQGPEFLTYFQNEAQLDKSGLPSDRFFAERPEGSVSTLKIQRTQQEDSAVYLCASSLERQGDGYTFGSGTRLTVV.

This chain uses TRBV6-1 with TRBJ1-2; 11 bases line up with TRBD1. V lost 8 bases, J lost 8 bases, and 10 bases stayed unmatched. This CDR3 spans 14 amino acids. Per the germline V gene, CDR1 is MNHNS and CDR2 is SASEGT. Here the CDR3 DNA reads TGTGCCAGCCGTGGTATGGGACAGGGGGTAGGCTACACCTTC. Protein product: CASRGMGQGVGYTF.

The chain uses TRBV7-2 and TRBJ2-3; 7 nucleotides align to TRBD1. This CDR3 comprises 15 residues. Trimming at V came to 3 bases and at J to 4 bases, leaving 7 bases not matched to a gene. The germline gives CDR1 SGHTA, CDR2 FQGNSA. CDR3 coding DNA: TGTGCCAGCAGCTTCACAGGGGAACTTTCAGATACGCAGTATTTT. Translated: CASSFTGELSDTQYF.

The V gene is TRBV28, the J gene TRBJ2-3, with 7 bases aligning to TRBD1. This CDR3 region has 15 residues. The germline CDR1 and CDR2 sequences are MDHEN and SYDVKM. V lost 6 bases, J lost 3 bases, and 9 bases stayed unmatched. The CDR3, as DNA: TGTGCCAGCAGCCAAACAGGGGATAAGACAGATACGCAGTATTTT. Protein product: CASSQTGDKTDTQYF.

The V and J genes are TRBV4-2 and TRBJ1-5; 9 bases map to TRBD1. CDR3 size: 18 residues. V was pared by 1 base and J by 6 bases, with 13 bases of the junction left unmatched. CDR1 is LGHNA and CDR2 is YNFKEQ in the germline V gene. CDR3 residues: CASSQGLWTGEKGQPQHF. CDR3 nucleotides: TGTGCCAGCAGCCAAGGGCTTTGGACAGGGGAAAAGGGTCAGCCCCAGCATTTT.

This chain joins TRBV11-2 and TRBJ2-3; TRBD2 aligns across 7 bases. Trimming at V came to 5 bases and at J to 2 bases, leaving 4 bases not matched to a gene. CDR1 is SGHAT, CDR2 FQNNGV, per germline. The CDR3 runs 14 residues. DNA for the CDR3: TGTGCCAGCAGCCCAGCGGGGCTCACAGATACGCAGTATTTT. It is translated as CASSPAGLTDTQYF.

The V call is TRBV7-8, the J call TRBJ1-2; 7 bases align to TRBD1. The germline V gene has CDR1 SGHVS and CDR2 FQNEAQ. This CDR3 has 17 residues. The V segment lost 4 bases and the J segment 0 bases; nucleotides outside the gene matches: 11. CDR3 nucleotides: TGTGCCAGCAGCTCCGAGGGGGCAGCGTTAGCTAACTATGGCTACACCTTC. It codes for CASSSEGAALANYGYTF.